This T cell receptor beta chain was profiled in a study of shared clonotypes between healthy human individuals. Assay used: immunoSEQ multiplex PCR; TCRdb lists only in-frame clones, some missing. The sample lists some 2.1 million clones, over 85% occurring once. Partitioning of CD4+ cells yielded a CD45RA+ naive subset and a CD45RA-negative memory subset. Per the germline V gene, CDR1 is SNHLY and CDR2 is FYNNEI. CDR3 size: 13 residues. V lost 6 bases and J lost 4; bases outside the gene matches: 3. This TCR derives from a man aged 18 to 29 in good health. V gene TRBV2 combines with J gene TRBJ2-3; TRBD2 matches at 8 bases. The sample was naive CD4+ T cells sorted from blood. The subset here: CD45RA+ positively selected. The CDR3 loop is CASSGLAPDTQYF. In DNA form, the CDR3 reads TGTGCCAGCAGCGGACTAGCCCCAGATACGCAGTATTTT.